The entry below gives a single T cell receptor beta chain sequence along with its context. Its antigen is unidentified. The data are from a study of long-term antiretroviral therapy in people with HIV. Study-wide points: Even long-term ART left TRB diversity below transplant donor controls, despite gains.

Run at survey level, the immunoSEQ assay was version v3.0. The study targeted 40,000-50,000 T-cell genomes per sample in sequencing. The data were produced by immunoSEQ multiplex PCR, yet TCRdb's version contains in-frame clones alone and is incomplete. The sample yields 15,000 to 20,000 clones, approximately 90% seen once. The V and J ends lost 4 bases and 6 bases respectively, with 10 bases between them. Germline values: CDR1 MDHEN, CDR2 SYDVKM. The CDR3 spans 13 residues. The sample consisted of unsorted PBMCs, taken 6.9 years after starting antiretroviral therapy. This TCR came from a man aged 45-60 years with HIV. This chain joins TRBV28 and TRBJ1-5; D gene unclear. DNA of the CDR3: TGTGCCAGCAGTTCTGGGAGGGTTCAGCCCCAGCATTTT. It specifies CASSSGRVQPQHF.